The entry below gives a single T cell receptor (beta chain) sequence along with its context. The antigen remains unidentified. Using its own MiXCR run on the 5' RACE reads, TCRdb lists one record per CDR3 protein. There are around 610,000 distinct CDR3 sequences in the sample; about 13% occur only once, and about an eighth lies in the top ten. This sample was taken from a study of T cells after yellow fever vaccination. The overall study: It was SMART-Seq v4 Ultra Low Input that prepared the fractions with low cell numbers. Study findings and constraints: By day 5 rather than day 15, the secondary response had peaked, though it was weaker. At around 95% for CD4 and approximately 88% for CD8, most primary-vaccination clones showed up again after the booster.

The trim removed 6 bases at V and 8 bases at J, leaving 8 bases unmatched. The CDR3 contains 15 residues. The sequence was collected from a man aged 25 to 40 who received the YFV17D yellow fever vaccine. The gene calls are TRBV12-3 or TRBV12-4 and TRBJ2-1; 12 nucleotides match TRBD1. The sequences come from PBMCs, collected on the day of the yellow fever booster vaccination. The CDR3 is CASSKQGQGAHEQFF. The CDR3 region has the DNA TGTGCCAGCAGCAAACAGGGACAGGGGGCCCATGAGCAGTTCTTC.